This TCR beta chain was observed in a study of technical replicates of blood from several donors. Some clones are missing from TCRdb's copy, which holds only in-frame ones; the method was immunoSEQ multiplex PCR. The sample gives over 85,000 clones, about 95% of which show up once; roughly 0.35% is in the top ten. Germline V gene lookup returns CDR1 MNHEY and CDR2 SMNVEV (reference sequence). The CDR3 spans 15 residues. The germline V and J ends were trimmed by 3 bases and 1 base, with 13 bases remaining between them. Sequencing was performed on T cells isolated from PBMCs. The TCR was taken from a human donor in good health. The chain links TRBV27 to TRBJ2-7, with D possibly matching TRBD1 (6 bases). CDR3 nucleotides: TGTGCCAGCAGTTTGTGGGGGCGCGGGTCCTACGAGCAGTACTTC. Translated: CASSLWGRGSYEQYF.